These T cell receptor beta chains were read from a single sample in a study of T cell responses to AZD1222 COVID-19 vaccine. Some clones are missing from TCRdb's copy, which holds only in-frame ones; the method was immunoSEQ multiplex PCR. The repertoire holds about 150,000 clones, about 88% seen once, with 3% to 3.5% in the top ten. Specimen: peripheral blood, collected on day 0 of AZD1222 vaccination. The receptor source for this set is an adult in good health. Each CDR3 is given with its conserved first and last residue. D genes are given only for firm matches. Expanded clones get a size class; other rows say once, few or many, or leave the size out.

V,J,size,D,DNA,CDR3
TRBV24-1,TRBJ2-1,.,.,TGTGCCACCAGTGCGGAGGTAGTCAATGAGCAGTTCTTC,CATSAEVVNEQFF
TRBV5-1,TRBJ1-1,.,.,TGCGCCAGCAGCCCAGGGTTCGGGGACACTGAAGCTTTCTTT,CASSPGFGDTEAFF
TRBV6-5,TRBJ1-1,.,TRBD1,TGTGCCAGCAGTTCTTCAGGGGGCGCTTACACTGAAGCTTTCTTT,CASSSSGGAYTEAFF
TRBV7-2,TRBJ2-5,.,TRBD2,TGTGCCAGCAGCTTACTTAGCGGGGGATCCGGAGAGACCCAGTACTTC,CASSLLSGGSGETQYF
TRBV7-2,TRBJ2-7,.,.,TGTGCCAGCAGCCATCCCCCCCTAACCAACGAGCAGTACTTC,CASSHPPLTNEQYF
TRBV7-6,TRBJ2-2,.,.,TGTGCCAGCAGCTTAGGGTTGGGCTCCGGGGAGCTGTTTTTT,CASSLGLGSGELFF
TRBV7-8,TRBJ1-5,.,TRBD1,TGTGCCAGCAGCCTAGGACAGGTCGGCCAGCCCCAGCATTTT,CASSLGQVGQPQHF
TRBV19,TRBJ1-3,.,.,TGTGCCAGTAGTATCAGCTCTGGAAACACCATATATTTT,CASSISSGNTIYF
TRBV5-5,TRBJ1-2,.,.,TGTGCCAGCAGCTTGGGTGCAGGGGCGGACTATGGCTACACCTTC,CASSLGAGADYGYTF
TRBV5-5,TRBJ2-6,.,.,TGTGCCAGCAGCTTGGGGGGAGCTGGGGCCAACGTCCTGACTTTC,CASSLGGAGANVLTF
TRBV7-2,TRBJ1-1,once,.,TGTGCCAGCAGCGGGAGAACGACCATGAACACTGAAGCTTTCTTT,CASSGRTTMNTEAFF
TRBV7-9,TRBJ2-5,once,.,TGTGCCAGCAGCTTAACAGGTCGCCAAGAGACCCAGTACTTC,CASSLTGRQETQYF
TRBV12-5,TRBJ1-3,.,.,TGTGCTAGTGGTTTTATTTCGTCCTCTGGAAACACCATATATTTT,CASGFISSSGNTIYF
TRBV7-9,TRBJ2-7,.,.,TGTGCCAGCAGCTCCATTGGGGTCATTTACGAGCAGTACTTC,CASSSIGVIYEQYF
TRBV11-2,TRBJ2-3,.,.,TGTGCCAGCAGCCCCCAGACAGGTCGCACAGATACGCAGTATTTT,CASSPQTGRTDTQYF
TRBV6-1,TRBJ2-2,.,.,TGTGCCAGCAGTGAATACCCAGACACCGGGGAGCTGTTTTTT,CASSEYPDTGELFF
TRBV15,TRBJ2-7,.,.,TGTGCCACCAGCAGAGATCGGACCTCCTACGAGCAGTACTTC,CATSRDRTSYEQYF
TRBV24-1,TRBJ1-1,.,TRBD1,TGTGCCACCAGTGATAGGGGCGACAGGGGACGGGTCTTTGGGGAAGCTTTCTTT,CATSDRGDRGRVFGEAFF
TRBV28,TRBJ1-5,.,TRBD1,TGTGCCAGCAGGACAGGACAGGGGATTATGCAGCCCCAGCATTTT,CASRTGQGIMQPQHF
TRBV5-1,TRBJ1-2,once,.,TGCGCCAGCAGCTCACAAGGTGTGGCTCCTAACTATGGCTACACCTTC,CASSSQGVAPNYGYTF
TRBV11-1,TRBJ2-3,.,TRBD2,TGTGCCAGCGGCAGACAGCGGGGAAGTGATACGCAGTATTTT,CASGRQRGSDTQYF
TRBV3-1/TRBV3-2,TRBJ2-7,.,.,TGTGCCAGCAGCCAACTCCGGGACAAGCAGTACTTC,CASSQLRDKQYF
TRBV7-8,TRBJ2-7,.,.,TGTGCCAGCAGCTTAGGAGCAGGGCAAGGCGAGCAGTACTTC,CASSLGAGQGEQYF